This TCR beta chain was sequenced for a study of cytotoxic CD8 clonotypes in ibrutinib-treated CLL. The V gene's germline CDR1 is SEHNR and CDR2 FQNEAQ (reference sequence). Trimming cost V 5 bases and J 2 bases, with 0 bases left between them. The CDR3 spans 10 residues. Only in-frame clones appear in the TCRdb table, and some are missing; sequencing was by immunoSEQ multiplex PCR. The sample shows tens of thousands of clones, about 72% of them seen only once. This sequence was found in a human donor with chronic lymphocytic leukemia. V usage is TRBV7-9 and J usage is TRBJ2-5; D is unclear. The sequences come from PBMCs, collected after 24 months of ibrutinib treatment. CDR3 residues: CASSQETQYF. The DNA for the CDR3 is TGTGCCAGCAGCCAAGAGACCCAGTACTTC.